This T cell receptor beta chain was recorded in a study of blood T cell repertoires in COVID-19. Study as a whole: The origin of the acute and convalescent COVID-19 samples was the United States, Italy and Spain. Sample material is recorded as cDNA or gDNA derived from T cells, B-cell-depleted T cells, or PBMCs.

Germline V CDR1 and CDR2: SGHRS, YFSETQ. This CDR3 spans 17 amino acids. After removal of 4 bases from V and 0 bases from J, the junction contained 6 bases not matched to a gene. Per the original methods: Amplification from reference gene primers served as the basis for estimated nucleated cell counts. TCRdb's copy holds only in-frame clones and misses some; the assay was immunoSEQ multiplex PCR. D and trimming come from the DNA, and the V and J calls and clone size come from that table. Of nearly 110,000 clones listed, over 55% are singletons. Sequences were obtained from peripheral blood. V gene TRBV5-1 combines with J gene TRBJ2-3; 12 nucleotides align to TRBD2. This TCR was recovered from a human donor with acute or convalescent COVID-19. The donor label of this sample is uncertain. This CDR3 reads CASSRIGTSGSTDTQYF. CDR3 DNA sequence: TGCGCCAGCAGCAGGATCGGGACTAGCGGGAGCACAGATACGCAGTATTTT.